Following are 8 T cell receptor beta chains from one sample sequenced in a study of shared clonotypes between healthy human individuals. TCRdb keeps only in-frame clones here, not all; method: immunoSEQ multiplex PCR. The sample holds a few million clones, more than 90% seen once. Sequenced: naive CD4+ T cells sorted from blood. Noted subset: CD45RA+ positively selected. The receptors derive from a man younger than 30 in good health.

The chain has TRBV5-4 and TRBJ1-1, with 12 bases that match TRBD1. The junction had 9 bases not matched to a gene; V was cut back by 2 bases and J by 4 bases. CDR1 SGHNT and CDR2 YYREEE come from the germline V gene (reference sequence). This CDR3 has 17 residues. The chain's CDR3 is CASSFGPGQGAATEAFF. CDR3 in DNA: TGTGCCAGCAGCTTTGGTCCGGGACAGGGGGCCGCCACTGAAGCTTTCTTT.

The V gene is TRBV11-3, the J gene TRBJ2-7; 7 bases map to TRBD1. The germline V gene encodes CDR1 SGHNT and CDR2 YENEEA. There are 13 residues in the CDR3. The junction had 6 bases not matched to a gene; V was cut back by 4 bases and J by 6 bases. CDR3 nucleotide sequence: TGTGCCAGCAGCTCTTACCCAGGGGGCGAGCAGTACTTC. Protein sequence: CASSSYPGGEQYF. Together with reference TRBV11-3 and TRBJ2-7, the CDR3 gives the full variable domain: EAGVVQSPRYKIIEKKQPVAFWCNPISGHNTLYWYLQNLGQGPELLIRYENEEAVDDSQLPKDRFSAERLKGVDSTLKIQPAELGDSAVYLCASSSYPGGEQYFGPGTRLTVT.

On this clone itself: This may stem from a read error, because a much larger clone lies one nucleotide away. The sample holds other DNA sequences that translate to the same CDR3. The J gene is TRBJ2-5, the V gene TRBV6-1; D is unclear. This CDR3 spans 11 amino acids. Trimming left V 6 bases short and J 1 base short, with 3 bases between. Germline values: CDR1 MNHNS, CDR2 SASEGT. The CDR3 DNA sequence: TGTGCCAGCAGCCTCCAAGAGACCCAGTACTTC. Translation gives CASSLQETQYF.

The J gene is TRBJ1-5, the V gene TRBV19; possible D gene TRBD1, 5 bases. This CDR3 is 16 amino acids long. Germline values: CDR1 LNHDA, CDR2 SQIVND (reference sequence). The germline V and J ends were trimmed by 2 bases and 0 bases, with 11 bases remaining between them. CDR3 sequence: CASSIIGAGSNQPQHF. In nucleotides, the CDR3 is TGTGCCAGTAGTATAATCGGGGCGGGTAGCAATCAGCCCCAGCATTTT. Together with reference TRBV19 and TRBJ1-5, the CDR3 gives the full variable domain: DGGITQSPKYLFRKEGQNVTLSCEQNLNHDAMYWYRQDPGQGLRLIYYSQIVNDFQKGDIAEGYSVSREKKESFPLTVTSAQKNPTAFYLCASSIIGAGSNQPQHFGDGTRLSIL.

This sequence joins TRBV28 and TRBJ1-5; D perhaps matches TRBD1 (5 bases). This CDR3 spans 14 amino acids. Germline V gives CDR1 MDHEN, CDR2 SYDVKM. V was cut by 3 bases and J by 3 bases, with 9 bases left in between. CDR3 amino acids: CASSFVGVNQPQHF. The CDR3, as DNA: TGTGCCAGCAGTTTTGTGGGGGTCAATCAGCCCCAGCATTTT.

The chain couples TRBV14 to TRBJ1-2; 7 bases match TRBD1. The germline V gene encodes CDR1 SGHDN and CDR2 FVKESK. V trimming: 3 bases; J trimming: 2 bases; junction bases outside the gene matches: 0. This CDR3 region has 13 residues. DNA of the CDR3: TGTGCCAGCAGCCAGACAGGGAACTATGGCTACACCTTC. Its protein product is CASSQTGNYGYTF.

The chain recombines TRBV4-3 with TRBJ1-2; D unclear. CDR3 length equals 14 residues. Germline values: CDR1 LGHNA, CDR2 YSLEER. V was shortened by 0 bases and J by 4 bases, with 9 bases between the two germline ends. The CDR3 sequence is CASSQDLYVYGYTF. Here the CDR3 DNA reads TGCGCCAGCAGCCAAGATCTATACGTCTATGGCTACACCTTC.

This chain connects TRBV5-4 to TRBJ2-6; D is uncertain. Germline V lookup: CDR1 SGHNT, CDR2 YYREEE (reference sequence). Trimming pared 3 bases from V and 0 bases from J, leaving 7 bases between. The CDR3 has 15 residues. CDR3 coding DNA: TGTGCCAGCAGCTCGGGCAGCTCTGGGGCCAACGTCCTGACTTTC. It specifies CASSSGSSGANVLTF.